The 11 T cell receptor beta chains in this list originate from one sample, sequenced in a study of post-analysis software for immune sequencing data. Study-wide findings and caveats: A handful of TRBV segments appeared more often in patients than in controls, and TRBV5-6, TRBV5-1 and TRBV20-1 were among these.

Carried by the TCR beta cDNA libraries were unique molecular identifiers. Using its own MiXCR run on the PCR reads, TCRdb lists one record per CDR3 protein. The sample records 800,000 to 950,000 distinct CDR3 sequences, roughly half being singletons. These receptors' antigens are unknown. The specimen was blood. All receptors derive from a girl aged 10 to 17 with multiple sclerosis.

The V and J genes are TRBV10-3 and TRBJ2-7; 7 nucleotides align to TRBD2. CDR1 is ENHRY and CDR2 is SYGVKD in the germline V gene. V shed 2 bases, J shed 4 bases, and the junction held 17 bases outside the gene matches. The CDR3 spans 18 residues. In DNA form, the CDR3 reads TGTGCCATCAGTGAGCCCATAAGGCCGGAGCGGGGAGGGTACGAGCAGTACTTC. Translation: CAISEPIRPERGGYEQYF.

This clonotype came up once. This chain links TRBV12-5 with TRBJ2-7, with TRBD2 as a possible D gene (5 bases). CDR3 length: 17 amino acids. In germline, CDR1 is LGHNT, CDR2 FRNRAP. Trimming pared 2 bases from V and 0 bases from J, leaving 17 bases between. The CDR3 region is CASGLQFAGDSSYEQYF. DNA for the CDR3: TGTGCTAGTGGTTTGCAATTTGCGGGCGATTCCTCCTACGAGCAGTACTTC.

This clonotype has only a few counts. The chain links TRBV7-9 to TRBJ1-2; no reliable D call. Germline V gene data show CDR1 as SEHNR and CDR2 as FQNEAQ (reference sequence). The V gene lost 1 base and the J gene lost 6 bases, with 15 bases spanning the gap. This CDR3 has 15 amino acids. CDR3 region: CASSLVVAADHGYTF. CDR3 DNA sequence: TGTGCCAGCAGCTTAGTCGTGGCAGCAGACCATGGCTACACCTTC. Together with reference TRBV7-9 and TRBJ1-2, the CDR3 gives the full variable domain: DTGVSQNPRHKITKRGQNVTFRCDPISEHNRLYWYRQTLGQGPEFLTYFQNEAQLEKSRLLSDRFSAERPKGSFSTLEIQRTEQGDSAMYLCASSLVVAADHGYTFGSGTRLTVV.

This rearrangement joins TRBV5-1 to TRBJ2-7; 11 bases fit TRBD1. The V gene's germline CDR1 is SGHRS and CDR2 YFSETQ. The CDR3 contains 15 residues. Germline trimming cut 0 bases from V and 5 bases from J; bases unmatched to any gene: 4. CDR3 coding DNA: TGCGCCAGCAGCTTGGAGGGACAGGGGGTAAACGAGCAGTACTTC. Protein: CASSLEGQGVNEQYF. The full variable domain, completed using reference TRBV5-1 and TRBJ2-7, is KAGVTQTPRYLIKTRGQQVTLSCSPISGHRSVSWYQQTPGQGLQFLFEYFSETQRNKGNFPGRFSGRQFSNSRSEMNVSTLELGDSALYLCASSLEGQGVNEQYFGPGTRLTVT.

The gene calls are TRBV29-1 and TRBJ1-2; D is ambiguous. Germline-derived CDR1 and CDR2 are SQVTM and ANQGSEA. The CDR3 is 13 amino acids. The ends were cut back, 5 bases at V and 8 bases at J, with 18 bases in the middle. In DNA, the CDR3 is TGCAGCGTTCGGGTTTGGGCAGACGGAGGCTACACCTTC. This gives the protein CSVRVWADGGYTF.

Comments on this clonotype: A clone one base away is much larger, so this may be a read error. The rearrangement joins TRBV7-8 to TRBJ2-7, with a possible D match to TRBD1 (5 bases). From germline, CDR1 is SGHVS and CDR2 FQNEAQ. The CDR3 consists of 13 residues. The chain's CDR3 is CASSLKGSYEHYF. CDR3 DNA sequence: TGTGCCAGCAGCTTAAAGGGGTCCTACGAGCACTACTTC.

This clonotype turned up a few times. The chain links TRBV20-1 to TRBJ2-5, with D possibly being TRBD2 (6 bases). Trimming pared 5 bases from V and 1 base from J, leaving 11 bases between. Germline-derived CDR1 and CDR2 are DFQATT and SNEGSKA (reference sequence). The CDR3 is 13 residues long. The CDR3 nucleotides are TGCAGTGCTGCCCGGGGACTCCAAGAGACCCAGTACTTC. The encoded protein is CSAARGLQETQYF.

The chain employs TRBV12-3 or TRBV12-4 and TRBJ2-1; 13 bases align to TRBD2. The CDR3 consists of 17 residues. Unmatched junction bases numbered 3, after V lost 4 bases and J lost 0 bases. CDR3 in amino acids: CASSSTSGRSSYNEQFF. DNA for the CDR3: TGTGCCAGCAGTTCGACTAGCGGGAGGAGCTCCTACAATGAGCAGTTCTTC.

The chain links TRBV7-9 to TRBJ2-7, with 8 bases aligning to TRBD1. The CDR3 is 19 residues long. The V gene end was trimmed by 4 bases and the J gene end by 0 bases; junction bases not matched to a gene: 17. Germline V CDR1 and CDR2: SEHNR, FQNEAQ (reference sequence). CDR3 coding DNA: TGTGCCAGCAGCTATCCTAGAGGACCAGGGACAGGCTACTCCTACGAGCAGTACTTC. Its translation is CASSYPRGPGTGYSYEQYF.

This rearrangement joins TRBV7-6 to TRBJ2-5, with 16 positions matching TRBD2. With 5 bases clipped from V and 6 bases from J, the junction kept 12 bases outside the gene matches. The CDR3 is 18 residues long. Germline V gene lookup returns CDR1 SGHVS and CDR2 FNYEAQ. The DNA of the CDR3 is TGTGCCAGCAGCCCCCCTCCGGGACTAGCGGGGGGGCAGAAGACCCAGTACTTC. Residues: CASSPPPGLAGGQKTQYF. Looking up the rest from reference TRBV7-6 and TRBJ2-5 gives the full variable domain: GAGVSQSPRYKVTKRGQDVALRCDPISGHVSLYWYRQALGQGPEFLTYFNYEAQQDKSGLPNDRFSAERPEGSISTLTIQRTEQRDSAMYRCASSPPPGLAGGQKTQYFGPGTRLLVL.

CDR3 region: CASSPGTGGFSTDTQYF. The CDR3 DNA reads as TGTGCCAGCAGCCCCGGGACAGGGGGCTTTAGCACAGATACGCAGTATTTT. V and J are TRBV3-1 and TRBJ2-3; 12 bases align to TRBD1. V was clipped by 4 bases and J by 0 bases; unmatched bases: 5. Germline V CDR1 and CDR2: LGHDT, YNNKEL (reference sequence). This CDR3 region has 17 residues.